Below, 32 T cell receptor beta chains from the same sample are listed, as sequenced in a study of blood T cell repertoires in COVID-19. Clones were read by immunoSEQ multiplex PCR, and TCRdb kept only the in-frame ones, dropping some. The sample carries roughly 230,000 clones, about 87% recorded once. Material: peripheral blood. The receptor source for this set is a man between 65 and 79 years old with acute or convalescent COVID-19.

The chain carries TRBV10-2 and TRBJ2-1; 7 bases fit TRBD1. Trimming at V came to 2 bases and at J to 14 bases, leaving 9 bases not matched to a gene. This CDR3 region has 13 residues. CDR1 WSHSY and CDR2 SAAADI come from the germline V gene. In DNA form, the CDR3 reads TGCGCCAGCAGTGAGATCACCGGGACAGAGAAGTTCTTC. Residues: CASSEITGTEKFF.

The gene calls are TRBV14 and TRBJ2-3; 7 bases line up with TRBD2. CDR3 size: 16 residues. Germline V gives CDR1 SGHDN, CDR2 FVKESK. Unmatched junction bases numbered 11, after V lost 0 bases and J lost 8 bases. The CDR3 loop reads CASSQDPGGVAATQYF. The CDR3 nucleotides read TGTGCCAGCAGCCAAGATCCTGGGGGGGTGGCCGCTACGCAGTATTTT.

The gene calls are TRBV5-1 and TRBJ1-4; no clear D gene. The V end was cut by 4 bases, the J end by 2 bases, with 12 bases between. Per germline, CDR1 SGHRS and CDR2 YFSETQ. The CDR3 spans 15 residues. The CDR3 region is CASSHQAFTNEKLFF. CDR3 bases: TGCGCCAGCAGCCATCAGGCGTTTACTAATGAAAAACTGTTTTTT.

This chain uses TRBV19 with TRBJ1-5; TRBD1 might be the D (5 bases). This CDR3 has 16 residues. CDR1 LNHDA and CDR2 SQIVND come from the germline V gene (reference sequence). The V and J ends lost 4 bases and 0 bases respectively, with 13 bases between them. The CDR3 loop is CASSKTAGVSNQPQHF. The CDR3 coding sequence is TGTGCCAGTAGTAAAACAGCGGGGGTTAGCAATCAGCCCCAGCATTTT.

Only one count was recorded for this clone. The chain is built from TRBV6-2 or TRBV6-3 and TRBJ2-3; a possible D gene is TRBD1 (5 bases). Germline CDR1 MNHEY, CDR2 SVGEGT. V shed 2 bases and J shed 0 bases, with 9 bases lying between them. The CDR3 spans 15 residues. As DNA, the CDR3 is TGTGCCAGCAGTTACGGAACAGGAAGCACAGATACGCAGTATTTT. It encodes CASSYGTGSTDTQYF.

V is TRBV5-1 and J is TRBJ1-1, with TRBD1 matching 7 bases. This CDR3 has 15 amino acids. The germline V gene encodes CDR1 SGHRS and CDR2 YFSETQ. Losses at the gene ends were 0 bases for V and 3 bases for J; bases not matched to a gene: 5. This CDR3 reads CASSLGHRGDTEAFF. The CDR3 bases are TGCGCCAGCAGCTTGGGCCACAGGGGCGACACTGAAGCTTTCTTT.

The CDR3: CAISSGTGYAFF. CDR3 in DNA: TGTGCCATCAGTTCAGGGACAGGGTATGCTTTCTTT. The chain uses TRBV10-3 and TRBJ1-1; 9 bases agree with TRBD1. This CDR3 is built from 12 residues. The junction had 6 bases not matched to a gene; V was cut back by 5 bases and J by 11 bases. CDR1 and CDR2 from the germline V gene are ENHRY and SYGVKD.

The V and J genes are TRBV4-1 and TRBJ2-1; 8 bases line up with TRBD1. The CDR3 is 16 amino acids. Trimming cost V 1 base and J 7 bases; bases outside gene matches: 9. In germline, CDR1 is MGHRA, CDR2 YSYEKL. CDR3 nucleotides: TGCGCCAGCAGCCAAGGGGAGTGGACAGGGATGAATGAGCAGTTCTTC. Its translation: CASSQGEWTGMNEQFF.

The chain links TRBV19 to TRBJ1-1, with 9 bases that match TRBD1. The junction had 12 bases not matched to a gene; V was cut back by 3 bases and J by 1 base. CDR3 length: 18 amino acids. Per germline, CDR1 LNHDA and CDR2 SQIVND (reference sequence). The CDR3, as DNA: TGTGCCAGTAGTATCCCCCGGGACAGGGATATCGAGAACACTGAAGCTTTCTTT. Translation: CASSIPRDRDIENTEAFF.

The chain combines TRBV7-2 with TRBJ2-3; D is ambiguous. Germline V gene data show CDR1 as SGHTA and CDR2 as FQGNSA. The CDR3 spans 15 residues. The V end lost 5 bases, the J end lost 6 bases, and 18 bases lay between the germline ends. This CDR3 is CASSVGVVSPDTQYF. For the CDR3, the DNA is TGTGCCAGCAGCGTAGGAGTCGTTAGCCCGGATACGCAGTATTTT.

The chain has TRBV4-1 and TRBJ1-2; D call uncertain. V was shortened by 2 bases and J by 4 bases, with 14 bases between the two germline ends. The CDR3 sequence is 15 residues long. CDR1 is MGHRA, CDR2 YSYEKL, per germline. The CDR3 sequence is CASSQLVSSLYGYTF. The DNA for the CDR3 is TGCGCCAGCAGCCAACTAGTATCCTCTCTCTATGGCTACACCTTC.

The chain couples TRBV5-1 to TRBJ2-2; no reliable D call. Germline V gene sequence: CDR1 SGHRS, CDR2 YFSETQ. The CDR3 runs 15 residues. The ends were cut back, 0 bases at V and 0 bases at J, with 6 bases in the middle. The CDR3 region is CASSLDTTNTGELFF. The CDR3 DNA follows: TGCGCCAGCAGCTTGGACACTACGAACACCGGGGAGCTGTTTTTT.

The CDR3 sequence: CASSRDRAYNEQFF. The CDR3, as DNA: TGTGCCAGCAGCCGGGACAGGGCATACAATGAGCAGTTCTTC. The V gene is TRBV14, the J gene TRBJ2-1; 9 bases align to TRBD1. Germline CDR1 and CDR2: SGHDN and FVKESK. The V segment lost 4 bases and the J segment 4 bases; nucleotides outside the gene matches: 2. CDR3 length equals 14 residues.

The chain couples TRBV5-4 to TRBJ2-1; 7 positions agree with TRBD1. The CDR3 is 13 amino acids. CDR1 is SGHNT, CDR2 YYREEE, per germline (reference sequence). The V segment lost 4 bases and the J segment 7 bases; nucleotides outside the gene matches: 5. The CDR3 sequence is CASSPPRGNEQFF. The CDR3 bases are TGTGCCAGCAGCCCACCCAGGGGGAATGAGCAGTTCTTC.

The chain employs TRBV19 and TRBJ1-2; a possible D gene is TRBD1 (5 bases). Germline V gene data show CDR1 as LNHDA and CDR2 as SQIVND (reference sequence). This CDR3 comprises 12 residues. V lost 4 bases and J 2 bases, leaving 5 bases between the germline ends. This CDR3 reads CASSNRNYGYTF. The CDR3 bases are TGTGCCAGTAGTAACAGGAACTATGGCTACACCTTC.

Only one count was recorded for this clone. The CDR3 sequence: CASSPIGVNTGELFF. The CDR3 DNA reads TGTGCCAGCAGCCCGATAGGGGTGAACACCGGGGAGCTGTTTTTT. This sequence joins TRBV7-9 and TRBJ2-2, with D perhaps TRBD1 (5 bases). The ends were cut back, 5 bases at V and 1 base at J, with 11 bases in the middle. CDR1 is SEHNR and CDR2 is FQNEAQ in the germline V gene (reference sequence). CDR3 length: 15 amino acids.

The V and J genes are TRBV29-1 and TRBJ1-4, with D possibly TRBD1 on 6 matching bases. Per the germline V gene, CDR1 is SQVTM and CDR2 is ANQGSEA. The length of the CDR3 is 14 residues. V was clipped by 5 bases and J by 3 bases, with 13 bases between them. In nucleotides, the CDR3 is TGCAGCGTTCTACTCAGGGGATCTAATGAAAAACTGTTTTTT. Amino acid sequence: CSVLLRGSNEKLFF. The complete variable domain, with remaining parts taken from reference TRBV29-1 and TRBJ1-4, reads SAVISQKPSRDICQRGTSLTIQCQVDSQVTMMFWYRQQPGQSLTLIATANQGSEATYESGFVIDKFPISRPNLTFSTLTVSNMSPEDSSIYLCSVLLRGSNEKLFFGSGTQLSVL.

The chain uses TRBV6-6 and TRBJ1-5, with 10 bases matching TRBD1. The germline V gene encodes CDR1 MNHNY and CDR2 SVGAGI (reference sequence). J gave up 4 bases and V 8 bases, and 8 bases lay outside the gene matches. The CDR3 has 15 residues. The DNA of the CDR3 is TGTGCCAGCCGTGAGGGACAGGGGTGGAATCAGCCCCAGCATTTT. Its protein product is CASREGQGWNQPQHF.

The rearrangement links TRBV5-6 to TRBJ2-7; 11 nucleotides match TRBD2. Looked up from germline, CDR1 is SGHDT and CDR2 is YYEEEE. This CDR3 is 15 amino acids long. The ends lost 4 bases at V and 0 bases at J; junction bases unmatched: 3. The CDR3 reads CASSPSGRSSYEQYF. CDR3 nucleotides: TGTGCCAGCAGCCCTAGCGGGAGGAGCTCCTACGAGCAGTACTTC.

The rearrangement uses TRBV5-1 and TRBJ2-5, with D perhaps TRBD1 (6 bases). This CDR3 comprises 14 residues. Trimming shortened V by 2 bases and J by 5 bases, and 13 bases separated the two germline ends. CDR1 SGHRS and CDR2 YFSETQ come from the germline V gene. The chain's CDR3 is CASSFWSGVETQYF. The CDR3 nucleotides read TGCGCCAGCAGCTTTTGGTCAGGGGTGGAGACCCAGTACTTC.

The rearrangement uses TRBV2 and TRBJ2-2; 9 bases match TRBD1. Germline assignment: CDR1 SNHLY and CDR2 FYNNEI. The V and J ends lost 6 bases and 7 bases, in that order; junction bases with no gene match: 9. The CDR3 has 15 residues. The CDR3 nucleotides are TGTGCCAGCAGCATGGGGACAGGGAGCGGCGGGGAGCTGTTTTTT. Its protein product is CASSMGTGSGGELFF.

The chain couples TRBV7-9 to TRBJ2-1, with TRBD2 matching 12 bases. Looked up from germline, CDR1 is SEHNR and CDR2 is FQNEAQ (reference sequence). V was pared by 1 base and J by 0 bases, with 4 bases of the junction left unmatched. This CDR3 comprises 18 residues. The CDR3 DNA sequence: TGTGCCAGCAGCTTAGGGGGACTAGCGGGTCTCTCCTACAATGAGCAGTTCTTC. Amino acids: CASSLGGLAGLSYNEQFF.

This chain links TRBV7-8 with TRBJ2-2, with TRBD2 matching 9 bases. Germline V lookup: CDR1 SGHVS, CDR2 FQNEAQ. There are 20 residues in the CDR3. The J segment lost 5 bases and the V segment lost 2 bases, leaving 18 bases of the junction unmatched. The CDR3 DNA reads as TGTGCCAGCAGCTTAACAACAGGACTAGCGAACTACCGGAGGACCGGGGAGCTGTTTTTT. Amino acid sequence: CASSLTTGLANYRRTGELFF. Together with reference TRBV7-8 and TRBJ2-2, the CDR3 gives the full variable domain: GAGVSQSPRYKVAKRGQDVALRCDPISGHVSLFWYQQALGQGPEFLTYFQNEAQLDKSGLPSDRFFAERPEGSVSTLKIQRTQQEDSAVYLCASSLTTGLANYRRTGELFFGEGSRLTVL.

This clone has only one observation. The chain joins TRBV30 to TRBJ1-1, with D possibly TRBD1 on 5 matching bases. Between the trimmed V and J ends, which lost 2 bases and 6 bases, there was a span of 7 bases. The CDR3 runs 11 residues. From germline, CDR1 is GTSNPN and CDR2 SVGIG (reference sequence). The chain's CDR3 is CAWSWGPEAFF. CDR3 sequence (DNA): TGTGCCTGGAGTTGGGGCCCTGAAGCTTTCTTT.

The rearrangement uses TRBV25-1 and TRBJ1-2; 8 nucleotides agree with TRBD1. CDR3 length equals 13 residues. Germline-derived CDR1 and CDR2 are MGHDK and SYGVNS. V was pared by 6 bases and J by 4 bases, with 4 bases of the junction left unmatched. The CDR3 region has the DNA TGTGCCAGCAGGGTACAGGGGGGCTATGGCTACACCTTC. It is translated as CASRVQGGYGYTF.

The rearrangement joins TRBV18 to TRBJ2-7; 7 positions agree with TRBD2. V trimming: 2 bases; J trimming: 5 bases; junction bases outside the gene matches: 0. This CDR3 is 12 amino acids long. Germline CDR1 and CDR2: KGHSH and LQKENI. In DNA form, the CDR3 reads TGTGCCAGCTCACCAGGGAGGGACGAGCAGTACTTC. It translates to CASSPGRDEQYF. The whole variable domain, remainder taken from reference TRBV18 and TRBJ2-7, is NAGVMQNPRHLVRRRGQEARLRCSPMKGHSHVYWYRQLPEEGLKFMVYLQKENIIDESGMPKERFSAEFPKEGPSILRIQQVVRGDSAAYFCASSPGRDEQYFGPGTRLTVT.

The J gene is TRBJ2-3, the V gene TRBV7-6; a possible D gene is TRBD1 (5 bases). Trimming removed 5 bases from V and 0 bases from J, with 15 bases in between. The CDR3 covers 16 residues. From germline, CDR1 is SGHVS and CDR2 FNYEAQ. CDR3 region: CASSPYRGQSTDTQYF. CDR3 nucleotide sequence: TGTGCCAGCAGCCCGTATAGGGGCCAGAGCACAGATACGCAGTATTTT.

This rearrangement joins TRBV18 to TRBJ1-5; 7 bases fit TRBD1. The CDR3 extends over 13 amino acids. V shed 4 bases and J 7 bases; nucleotides not matched to a gene: 4. The germline gives CDR1 KGHSH, CDR2 LQKENI. Here the CDR3 reads CASSRDRVQPQHF. The CDR3 DNA reads TGTGCCAGCTCACGAGACAGGGTGCAGCCCCAGCATTTT.

The genes are TRBV5-4 and TRBJ2-7; 9 bases match TRBD1. The V gene's germline CDR1 is SGHNT and CDR2 YYREEE (reference sequence). The trim removed 2 bases at V and 3 bases at J, leaving 9 bases unmatched. The CDR3 has 16 amino acids. CDR3 sequence reads: CASSFLGQGPYYEQYF. Written as DNA, the CDR3 is TGTGCCAGCAGCTTTCTGGGACAGGGTCCTTACTACGAGCAGTACTTC.

The rearrangement links TRBV7-2 to TRBJ2-5, with TRBD2 matching over 10 bases. Germline CDR1 SGHTA, CDR2 FQGNSA. V shed 5 bases, J shed 4 bases, and the junction held 16 bases outside the gene matches. This CDR3 is built from 18 residues. The CDR3 sequence is CASSGQALAGRAAETQYF. The CDR3 DNA follows: TGTGCCAGCAGCGGACAGGCACTAGCGGGAAGGGCGGCAGAGACCCAGTACTTC.

J is TRBJ2-3 and V is TRBV6-5; 7 bases are a match to TRBD2. Germline CDR1 and CDR2: MNHEY and SVGAGI. Trimming removed 6 bases from V and 5 bases from J; junction bases left unmatched: 11. The CDR3 has 15 amino acids. CDR3 DNA: TGTGCCAGCAGGTCCGGGAGGATGGGGGGAGATACGCAGTATTTT. This translates into CASRSGRMGGDTQYF.

The rearrangement uses TRBV9 and TRBJ2-1; D possibly corresponds to TRBD2 (6 bases). Germline CDR1 SGDLS, CDR2 YYNGEE. Trimming stripped 3 bases from V and 2 bases from J, with 15 bases between. This CDR3 is 16 amino acids long. The CDR3 region is CASSENSGPAYNEQFF. CDR3 nucleotides: TGTGCCAGCAGCGAAAATAGCGGTCCTGCCTACAATGAGCAGTTCTTC.